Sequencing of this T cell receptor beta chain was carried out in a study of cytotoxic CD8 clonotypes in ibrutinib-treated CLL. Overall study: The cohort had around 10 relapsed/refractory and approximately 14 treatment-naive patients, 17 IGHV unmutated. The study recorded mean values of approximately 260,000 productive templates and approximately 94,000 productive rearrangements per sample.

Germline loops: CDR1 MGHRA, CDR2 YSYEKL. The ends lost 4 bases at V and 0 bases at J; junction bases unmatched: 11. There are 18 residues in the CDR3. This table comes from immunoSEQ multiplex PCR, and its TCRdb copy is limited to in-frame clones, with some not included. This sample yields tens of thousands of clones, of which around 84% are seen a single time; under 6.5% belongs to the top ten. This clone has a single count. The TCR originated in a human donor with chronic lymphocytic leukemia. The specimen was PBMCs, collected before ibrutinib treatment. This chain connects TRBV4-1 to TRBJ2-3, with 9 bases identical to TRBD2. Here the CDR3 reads CASSRGGAGGPSTDTQYF. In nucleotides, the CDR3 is TGCGCCAGCAGCCGGGGGGGAGCGGGAGGCCCTAGCACAGATACGCAGTATTTT.